This TCR beta chain is from a study of T cell responses to AZD1222 COVID-19 vaccine. This CDR3 has 13 amino acids. Germline V gene sequence: CDR1 SGHDN, CDR2 FVKESK. The V end lost 5 bases, the J end lost 5 bases, and 12 bases lay between the germline ends. General observations from the study: Baseline antibody screening turned up just six or seven seropositive AZD1222 recipients. Clonal diversity may have been underestimated in mostly white British donors.

Worth noting for this clone: The antigen is undetermined.

Measured with immunoSEQ multiplex PCR; TCRdb has only the in-frame clones, and not every one. Here the sample spans about 70,000 clones, nearly 90% being singletons. The chain employs TRBV14 and TRBJ1-1, with unresolved D. Material: peripheral blood, obtained 28 days after the second AZD1222 dose. The source of this sequence is an adult who received the AZD1222 COVID-19 vaccine. CDR3 amino acids: CASSRVLGTEAFF. The DNA for the CDR3 is TGTGCCAGCAGCAGGGTACTGGGGACTGAAGCTTTCTTT. Using reference TRBV14 and TRBJ1-1 for the parts outside the CDR3, the full variable domain is EAGVTQFPSHSVIEKGQTVTLRCDPISGHDNLYWYRRVMGKEIKFLLHFVKESKQDESGMPNNRFLAERTGGTYSTLKVQPAELEDSGVYFCASSRVLGTEAFFGQGTRLTVV.